The TCR beta chain under discussion was sequenced for a study of blood T cell repertoires in COVID-19. Across the whole study: In each case, the material was cDNA or gDNA derived from T cells, B-cell-depleted T cells, or PBMCs.

The germline CDR1 and CDR2 sequences are WNHNN and SYGVQD (reference sequence). The V gene end was trimmed by 0 bases and the J gene end by 4 bases; junction bases not matched to a gene: 7. This CDR3 has 17 amino acids. The table came from immunoSEQ multiplex PCR; TCRdb's copy has only in-frame clones and leaves some out. The sample includes roughly 380,000 clones, roughly 87% of them seen just once. The specimen sequenced was PBMCs or T cells enriched from blood (not recorded which). The chain carries TRBV10-1 and TRBJ2-5; TRBD2 matches 11 bases. This sequence originates from a woman aged 25 to 39 who had recovered from COVID-19. CDR3 residues: CASSESVLAGAPETQYF. DNA for the CDR3: TGCGCCAGCAGTGAGTCGGTACTAGCGGGGGCCCCAGAGACCCAGTACTTC.